This T cell receptor beta chain was sequenced during a study of blood T cell repertoires in COVID-19. About the study: The samples span acute and convalescent COVID-19 from the United States, Italy and Spain. T cells, B-cell-depleted T cells, or PBMCs supplied cDNA or gDNA.

Per the original methods: The authors estimated nucleated cell counts from reference gene primer amplification. Assay used: immunoSEQ multiplex PCR; TCRdb lists only in-frame clones, some missing. D and trimming come from the DNA, and the V and J calls and clone size come from that table. The sample includes 140,000 or so clones, approximately 80% of them seen just once. V was trimmed by 3 bases and J by 4 bases, leaving 10 bases between them. CDR3 length equals 14 residues. CDR1 is SGHRS, CDR2 YFSETQ, per germline. The sample comprised peripheral blood. This rearrangement joins TRBV5-1 to TRBJ1-4; weak D call: TRBD1 (5 bases). The clonotype was recovered from a woman aged 45 to 65 with acute or convalescent COVID-19. CDR3 sequence reads: CASSSLQDNEKLFF. The CDR3 DNA reads TGCGCCAGCAGCTCCCTACAGGATAATGAAAAACTGTTTTTT.